This T cell receptor beta chain is drawn from a study of blood T cells in healthy people across ages. Of note for this clonotype: The antigen remains undetermined.

Study-level results: Because donor CMV status was unknown, expanded clonotype changes were possibly confounded. Researchers said unsorted PBMCs prevented a conclusive naive versus antigen-experienced comparison.

Alongside a J-beta primer mix, a sample-barcoded 5' primer served in a second PCR lasting 7 to 11 cycles. With 12 random nucleotides, a template-switch adaptor tagged each individual cDNA molecule. In TCRdb, the 5' RACE reads were re-called with MiXCR into one record per CDR3 protein. Counted here are around 1,100,000 distinct CDR3 sequences, more than 30% occurring once; the ten biggest clones make up less than 15%. Every donor contributed about 10 milliliters of peripheral blood by blood draw. Sequenced sample: blood. This sequence was found in a man aged 18 to 35 in good health.

Here the CDR3 DNA reads TGTGCCAGCAGCCCACAGGGGGGTAAGGACTATGGCTACACCTTC. This translates into CASSPQGGKDYGYTF. The chain joins TRBV7-9 to TRBJ1-2; the match to TRBD1 covers 8 bases. Unmatched junction bases numbered 8, after V lost 5 bases and J lost 3 bases. The CDR3 is made up of 15 amino acids. Germline V CDR1 and CDR2: SEHNR, FQNEAQ (reference sequence).